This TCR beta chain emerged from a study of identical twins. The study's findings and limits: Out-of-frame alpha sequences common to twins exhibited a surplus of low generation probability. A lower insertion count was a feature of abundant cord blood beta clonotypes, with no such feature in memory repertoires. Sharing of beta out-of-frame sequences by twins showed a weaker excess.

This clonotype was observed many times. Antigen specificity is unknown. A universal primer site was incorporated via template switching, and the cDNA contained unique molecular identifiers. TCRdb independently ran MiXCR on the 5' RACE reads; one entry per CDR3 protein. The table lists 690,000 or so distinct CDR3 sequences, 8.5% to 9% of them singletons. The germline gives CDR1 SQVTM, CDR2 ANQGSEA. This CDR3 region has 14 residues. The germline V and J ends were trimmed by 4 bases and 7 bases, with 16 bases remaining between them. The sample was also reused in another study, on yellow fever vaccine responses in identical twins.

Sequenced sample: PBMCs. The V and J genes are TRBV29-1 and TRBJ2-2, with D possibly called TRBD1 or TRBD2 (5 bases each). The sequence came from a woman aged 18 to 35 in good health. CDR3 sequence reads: CSVVEDIRIGELFF. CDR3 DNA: TGCAGCGTTGTGGAGGACATCCGTATCGGGGAGCTGTTTTTT.